Each of the 28 T cell receptor beta chains below was sequenced from the same sample in a study of T cell changes during pregnancy in multiple sclerosis. The method was immunoSEQ multiplex PCR; TCRdb's version includes in-frame clones alone and lacks a portion of them. The sample includes about 68,000 clones, under 95% seen only once; the top ten take roughly 0.87%. The source material was peripheral blood, sampled in the second trimester of pregnancy. Receptors originate from a female donor with multiple sclerosis, enrolled in a pregnancy study.

The CDR3 bases are TGCGCCAGCAGCGCCGGGACTTCTCGCTACGAGCAGTACTTC. Translated: CASSAGTSRYEQYF. The chain has TRBV5-1 and TRBJ2-7, with a tentative D call TRBD2 (6 bases). With 4 bases removed from V and 3 bases from J, the gap between germline ends came to 14 bases. The length of the CDR3 is 14 residues. Germline V CDR1 and CDR2: SGHRS, YFSETQ.

The gene calls are TRBV27 and TRBJ1-2, with 7 bases fitting TRBD1. Losses at the gene ends were 4 bases for V and 3 bases for J; bases not matched to a gene: 8. This CDR3 spans 15 amino acids. Germline CDR1 MNHEY, CDR2 SMNVEV (reference sequence). The CDR3 spells CASSSPGTGDYGYTF. CDR3 DNA sequence: TGTGCCAGCAGTTCCCCGGGCACAGGGGACTATGGCTACACCTTC.

The CDR3 region is CASSGGHPNTEAFF. CDR3 coding DNA: TGTGCCAGCAGCGGGGGACATCCGAACACTGAAGCTTTCTTT. The chain joins TRBV9 to TRBJ1-1; the D gene is possibly TRBD1 (6 bases). Germline CDR1 SGDLS, CDR2 YYNGEE. The CDR3 has 14 residues. Trimming stripped 3 bases from V and 1 base from J, with 10 bases between.

The V and J genes are TRBV7-2 and TRBJ2-6; D is possibly TRBD1 (5 bases). This CDR3 comprises 17 residues. The V gene lost 1 base and the J gene lost 0 bases, with 10 bases spanning the gap. Germline lookup yields CDR1 SGHTA and CDR2 FQGNSA. The CDR3 DNA reads as TGTGCCAGCAGCTTAGAGGGGTTATACTCTGGGGCCAACGTCCTGACTTTC. Its translation: CASSLEGLYSGANVLTF.

This clone was counted once. The chain uses TRBV10-3 and TRBJ2-7; D remains unclear. The CDR3 consists of 13 residues. The V and J ends lost 0 bases and 3 bases respectively, with 6 bases between them. Germline values: CDR1 ENHRY, CDR2 SYGVKD. The CDR3 spells CAISESTLYEQYF. The CDR3 nucleotides are TGTGCCATCAGTGAGTCAACTCTCTACGAGCAGTACTTC.

The J gene is TRBJ1-5, the V gene TRBV4-2; D not certain. Per the germline V gene, CDR1 is LGHNA and CDR2 is YNFKEQ. The CDR3 sequence is 15 residues long. V was clipped by 3 bases and J by 5 bases, with 14 bases between them. CDR3 DNA sequence: TGTGCCAGCAGCCAGAGAGGGCAGCCACATCAGCCCCAGCATTTT. Translating it yields CASSQRGQPHQPQHF.

This chain uses TRBV30 with TRBJ1-4; D is unresolved. CDR1 is GTSNPN, CDR2 SVGIG, per germline (reference sequence). V was clipped by 5 bases and J by 7 bases, with 5 bases between them. The CDR3 has 10 residues. The CDR3 loop reads CAWGSEKLFF. Here the CDR3 DNA reads TGTGCCTGGGGGAGTGAAAAACTGTTTTTT.

This clone was recorded only once. The CDR3 protein is CASSLASDTPYGYTF. As DNA, the CDR3 is TGTGCCAGCAGCTTAGCGTCAGACACGCCCTATGGCTACACCTTC. The chain carries TRBV11-2 and TRBJ1-2, with unresolved D. Germline assignment: CDR1 SGHAT and CDR2 FQNNGV. CDR3 length: 15 amino acids. V was cut by 1 base and J by 4 bases, with 13 bases left in between. Full variable domain (rest looked up from reference TRBV11-2 and TRBJ1-2): EAGVAQSPRYKIIEKRQSVAFWCNPISGHATLYWYQQILGQGPKLLIQFQNNGVVDDSQLPKDRFSAERLKGVDSTLKIQPAKLEDSAVYLCASSLASDTPYGYTFGSGTRLTVV.

The V call is TRBV19, the J call TRBJ2-5; the D gene is possibly TRBD1 (5 bases). This CDR3 contains 13 residues. CDR1 and CDR2 from the germline V gene are LNHDA and SQIVND (reference sequence). Trimming left V 3 bases short and J 5 bases short, with 10 bases between. The CDR3, as DNA: TGTGCCAGTAGTATTGACAGACTGGAGACCCAGTACTTC. Amino acids: CASSIDRLETQYF.

This clone appeared once. V and J are TRBV27 and TRBJ2-7; D unclear. Germline loops: CDR1 MNHEY, CDR2 SMNVEV (reference sequence). There are 14 residues in the CDR3. The V end was cut by 1 base, the J end by 2 bases, with 9 bases between. Here the CDR3 reads CASSLYAGTYEQYF. The CDR3 nucleotides are TGTGCCAGCAGTTTATACGCAGGTACCTACGAGCAGTACTTC.

The chain has TRBV19 and TRBJ2-2, with 14 bases aligning to TRBD2. Germline trimming cut 6 bases from V and 6 bases from J; bases unmatched to any gene: 3. Germline loops: CDR1 LNHDA, CDR2 SQIVND (reference sequence). The CDR3 has 15 amino acids. CDR3 nucleotide sequence: TGTGCCAGTAGCCTGACTAGCGGGGGGGCCGGGGAGCTGTTTTTT. It specifies CASSLTSGGAGELFF. The whole variable domain, remainder taken from reference TRBV19 and TRBJ2-2, is DGGITQSPKYLFRKEGQNVTLSCEQNLNHDAMYWYRQDPGQGLRLIYYSQIVNDFQKGDIAEGYSVSREKKESFPLTVTSAQKNPTAFYLCASSLTSGGAGELFFGEGSRLTVL.

The chain uses TRBV14 and TRBJ1-2; D is possibly TRBD1 (6 bases). The CDR3 consists of 21 residues. CDR1 and CDR2 (germline): SGHDN, FVKESK. The V end was cut by 3 bases, the J end by 4 bases, with 33 bases between. The CDR3 reads CASSQKIQGTSEGLISYGYTF. CDR3 coding DNA: TGTGCCAGCAGCCAGAAAATCCAAGGGACATCAGAAGGGCTAATAAGCTATGGCTACACCTTC.

The chain carries TRBV9 and TRBJ1-2, with D maybe TRBD1 (6 bases). V gave up 4 bases and J gave up 7 bases, with 20 bases separating them. CDR3 size: 15 residues. The V gene's germline CDR1 is SGDLS and CDR2 YYNGEE. CDR3 in amino acids: CASSPTGGGKVGYTF. CDR3 bases: TGTGCCAGCAGCCCAACGGGAGGGGGGAAGGTTGGCTACACCTTC.

The chain employs TRBV7-7 and TRBJ2-1; 11 bases map to TRBD1. CDR1 is SSHAT and CDR2 is FNYEAQ in the germline V gene (reference sequence). The CDR3 spans 14 residues. V was pared by 5 bases and J by 5 bases, with 2 bases of the junction left unmatched. The CDR3 is CASSGTGGHNEQFF. The CDR3 nucleotides are TGTGCCAGCAGCGGGACAGGGGGACACAATGAGCAGTTCTTC.

The chain recombines TRBV10-3 with TRBJ1-2, with D possibly matching TRBD1 (5 bases). With 8 bases removed from V and 6 bases from J, the gap between germline ends came to 7 bases. The CDR3 spans 10 residues. Germline V gene data show CDR1 as ENHRY and CDR2 as SYGVKD. In DNA, the CDR3 is TGTGCCATCGGGGGGAATGGCTACACCTTC. Its protein is CAIGGNGYTF.

The V gene is TRBV10-3, the J gene TRBJ1-5; 7 bases align to TRBD1. Looked up from germline, CDR1 is ENHRY and CDR2 is SYGVKD. After removal of 8 bases from V and 3 bases from J, the junction contained 4 bases not matched to a gene. The CDR3 covers 13 residues. Here the CDR3 DNA reads TGTGCCATCCGGACAGGACCCAATCAGCCCCAGCATTTT. Encoded protein: CAIRTGPNQPQHF.

V usage is TRBV6-5 and J usage is TRBJ2-5, with D tentatively TRBD2 (5 bases). Germline V gene data show CDR1 as MNHEY and CDR2 as SVGAGI. The CDR3 contains 14 residues. Trimming removed 0 bases at V and 2 bases at J, with 7 bases between. The CDR3 region is CASSYSEGQETQYF. CDR3 nucleotides: TGTGCCAGCAGTTACTCTGAGGGACAAGAGACCCAGTACTTC.

V usage is TRBV19 and J usage is TRBJ2-1, with 9 nucleotides matching TRBD1. Trimming took 4 bases from V and 4 from J; bases not matched to a gene: 2. This CDR3 is 14 amino acids long. The V gene's germline CDR1 is LNHDA and CDR2 SQIVND (reference sequence). The CDR3 sequence is CASSRTGAYNEQFF. CDR3 coding DNA: TGTGCCAGTAGTAGGACAGGGGCGTACAATGAGCAGTTCTTC.

The CDR3 loop reads CASSSPAKPDYNSPLHF. CDR3 nucleotide sequence: TGTGCCAGCAGTTCCCCCGCAAAGCCCGACTATAATTCACCCCTCCACTTT. This chain links TRBV28 with TRBJ1-6; no definite D call. Germline V gives CDR1 MDHEN, CDR2 SYDVKM. Deletions cut 4 bases from V and 3 bases from J, with 16 bases between. This CDR3 has 17 residues.

The V gene is TRBV30, the J gene TRBJ1-2, with a weak D call TRBD1 (5 bases). The V gene's germline CDR1 is GTSNPN and CDR2 SVGIG (reference sequence). The CDR3 consists of 13 residues. V was cut by 0 bases and J by 8 bases, with 13 bases left in between. CDR3 region: CAWSVGGDGGYTF. CDR3 coding DNA: TGTGCCTGGAGTGTGGGAGGGGACGGCGGCTACACCTTC.

About this clone: Germline is not matched at one junction end, which may reflect a read error. The chain couples TRBV27 to TRBJ2-7; weak D call: TRBD1 (6 bases). The CDR3 is made up of 13 amino acids. Germline V gene sequence: CDR1 MNHEY, CDR2 SMNVEV (reference sequence). CDR3 DNA: TGTGCCAGCAGTACCACCCGGGACACCGAGCCGTACTTC. It specifies CASSTTRDTEPYF.

This clone has just one count. This sequence joins TRBV19 and TRBJ1-1, with D maybe TRBD1 (6 bases). The germline CDR1 and CDR2 sequences are LNHDA and SQIVND (reference sequence). The CDR3 runs to 15 residues. The germline V and J ends were trimmed by 1 base and 2 bases, with 11 bases remaining between them. In nucleotides, the CDR3 is TGTGCCAGTAGTATAGGTGGCAGGGGAAACACTGAAGCTTTCTTT. Amino acids: CASSIGGRGNTEAFF.

The chain has TRBV7-2 and TRBJ1-2, with D maybe TRBD1 (6 bases). Per the germline V gene, CDR1 is SGHTA and CDR2 is FQGNSA. V was clipped by 4 bases and J by 8 bases, with 8 bases between them. The CDR3 runs 11 residues. This CDR3 is CASSYRVGYTF. For the CDR3, the DNA is TGTGCCAGCAGCTACAGGGTAGGCTACACCTTC.

The chain recombines TRBV7-2 with TRBJ2-5, with 7 bases fitting TRBD1. With V trimmed by 5 bases and J by 5 bases, 5 bases remained unmatched. CDR3 length equals 13 residues. The germline gives CDR1 SGHTA, CDR2 FQGNSA. CDR3 nucleotide sequence: TGTGCCAGCAGCGAAGACAGGGAGGAGACCCAGTACTTC. Its translation: CASSEDREETQYF.

V usage is TRBV5-4 and J usage is TRBJ1-1; D is possibly TRBD1 (6 bases). The CDR3 consists of 15 residues. Germline V gene sequence: CDR1 SGHNT, CDR2 YYREEE (reference sequence). Deletions cut 0 bases from V and 5 bases from J, with 14 bases between. CDR3: CASSLGPRGWTEAFF. The CDR3 coding sequence is TGTGCCAGCAGCTTGGGCCCCAGGGGTTGGACTGAAGCTTTCTTT. The entire variable domain, with the rest obtained from reference TRBV5-4 and TRBJ1-1, is as follows: ETGVTQSPTHLIKTRGQQVTLRCSSQSGHNTVSWYQQALGQGPQFIFQYYREEENGRGNFPPRFSGLQFPNYSSELNVNALELDDSALYLCASSLGPRGWTEAFFGQGTRLTVV.

This clone appeared once. V is TRBV7-3 and J is TRBJ2-5; 8 bases fit TRBD2. Germline lookup yields CDR1 SGHTA and CDR2 FQGTGA. After removal of 6 bases from V and 9 bases from J, the junction contained 6 bases not matched to a gene. CDR3 length equals 12 residues. CDR3: CASSWPGGAQYF. DNA of the CDR3: TGTGCCAGCAGTTGGCCCGGGGGGGCCCAGTACTTC.

The rearrangement uses TRBV5-8 and TRBJ1-2; unclear D gene. The CDR3 is 12 residues long. V lost 0 bases to trimming and J lost 5 bases, with 5 bases between them. The germline V gene encodes CDR1 SGHTS and CDR2 YDEGEE. DNA for the CDR3: TGTGCCAGCAGCTTGGTGCGGTATGGCTACACCTTC. It encodes CASSLVRYGYTF.

The table lists this clone with a count of one. The chain carries TRBV18 and TRBJ2-4, with a tentative D call TRBD1 (6 bases). Trimming pared 2 bases from V and 0 bases from J, leaving 11 bases between. This CDR3 is built from 16 residues. Germline V lookup: CDR1 KGHSH, CDR2 LQKENI. The CDR3 region is CASSPMGARAKNIQYF. Here the CDR3 DNA reads TGTGCCAGCTCACCAATGGGGGCCCGAGCCAAAAACATTCAGTACTTC.